These T cell receptor beta chains were read from a single sample in a study of T cells in Graves' hyperthyroidism and ophthalmopathy. TCRdb reprocessed the multiplex PCR reads with MiXCR, giving one entry per CDR3 protein. The sample includes approximately 520,000 distinct CDR3 sequences, approximately 24% of them seen just once. Sequencing input: blood. Every receptor here comes from a woman in her twenties or thirties with Graves' ophthalmopathy. Both conserved end residues are part of each CDR3. A D gene is named only where the DNA matches it firmly. Clone sizes are given selectively: once, few, many, or a class where the clone is expanded.

V	D	size	J	DNA	CDR3
TRBV14	NA	many	TRBJ1-1	TGTGCCAGCAGCCTAATCAACTACAGGGTGGTGAACACTGAAGCTTTCTTT	CASSLINYRVVNTEAFF
TRBV6-5	TRBD1	many	TRBJ1-5	TGTGCCAGCAGTTACTCGGACAGGGAGGATCAGCCCCAGCATTTT	CASSYSDREDQPQHF
TRBV6-5	NA	NA	TRBJ2-2	TGTGCCAGCAGTTACCAAAATTTAGGCACCGGGGAGCTGTTTTTT	CASSYQNLGTGELFF
TRBV7-8	TRBD1	many	TRBJ2-2	TGTGCCAGCAGCTCCCAGACAGGGCCCGGGGAGCTGTTTTTT	CASSSQTGPGELFF
TRBV12-3/TRBV12-4	NA	many	TRBJ1-5	TGTGCCAGCAGTTTAAGGGGCGCGTGGGGAGGCAATCAGCCCCAGCATTTT	CASSLRGAWGGNQPQHF
TRBV11-3	TRBD1	NA	TRBJ2-3	TGTGCCAGCAGCTCGACAGGGATTCCACCAGATACGCAGTATTTT	CASSSTGIPPDTQYF
TRBV4-1	TRBD1	many	TRBJ1-5	TGCGCCAGCAGCCAAGATGGGACAGGGGGGAGTCAGCCCCAGCATTTT	CASSQDGTGGSQPQHF
TRBV5-8	NA	many	TRBJ1-1	TGTGCCAGCAGCTTGGAAGATAAAGCTTTCTTT	CASSLEDKAFF
TRBV20-1	TRBD1	many	TRBJ1-1	TGCAGTGCTAGGGGACAGGGAAAGACTGAAGCTTTCTTT	CSARGQGKTEAFF
TRBV20-1	TRBD1	NA	TRBJ2-4	TGCAGTGCAACGGACAGGCAACTAGCCAAAAACATTCAGTACTTC	CSATDRQLAKNIQYF
TRBV30	NA	NA	TRBJ1-2	TGTGCCTGGAGTACAGGCCATGGCTACACCTTC	CAWSTGHGYTF
TRBV7-3	TRBD2	many	TRBJ2-7	TGTGCCAGCAGCTTAATCGCGGGGGAAGGCTACGAGCAGTACTTC	CASSLIAGEGYEQYF
TRBV18	TRBD1	few	TRBJ2-7	TGTGCCAGCTCGGACAGGGGTTCGAGCTCCTACGAGCAGTACTTC	CASSDRGSSSYEQYF
TRBV12-3/TRBV12-4	NA	many	TRBJ1-3	TGTGCCAGCAGTGACAGGCTCTCTGGAAACACCATATATTTT	CASSDRLSGNTIYF
TRBV12-3/TRBV12-4	NA	many	TRBJ2-7	TGTGCCAGCAGTTTACTGGGCTCCTACGAGCAGTACTTC	CASSLLGSYEQYF
TRBV27	TRBD1	NA	TRBJ1-2	TGTGCCAGCAGCCGGGACAGGGGCTACTATGGCTACACCTTC	CASSRDRGYYGYTF
TRBV12-3/TRBV12-4	NA	many	TRBJ1-5	TGTGCCAGCAGTTCGGACAGTCCCAATCAGCCCCAGCATTTT	CASSSDSPNQPQHF